This record covers a single TCR beta chain. Its antigen is unknown. This CDR3 comprises 12 residues. Trimming took off 3 bases at V and 3 bases at J, with 7 bases between the two ends. Germline V gives CDR1 SQVTM, CDR2 ANQGSEA. This sample is drawn from a study of T cell responses to AZD1222 COVID-19 vaccine. Generated by immunoSEQ multiplex PCR, the TCRdb table keeps only in-frame clones and is missing some. The repertoire holds about 140,000 clones, with roughly 87% as singletons. Findings of the study overall: Repertoires were obtained solely post-peak T cell response.

Sequences were derived from peripheral blood, sampled 28 days after the second dose of the MenACWY control vaccine. The receptor's source is an adult who received the MenACWY meningococcal vaccine as a control. The chain uses TRBV29-1 and TRBJ2-3; a weak D match, TRBD1 (5 bases). The CDR3 nucleotides read TGCAGCGTTGATCAGGGAACAGATACGCAGTATTTT. Translating gives CSVDQGTDTQYF.